This T cell receptor beta chain emerged from a study of shared T cell receptors in the human thymus. This CDR3 comprises 15 residues. Germline CDR1 and CDR2: WSHSY and SAAADI. The trim removed 0 bases at V and 3 bases at J, leaving 4 bases unmatched. The assay was immunoSEQ multiplex PCR, and TCRdb's table has in-frame clones only and misses some. The profile shows approximately 730,000 clones, 70% to 90% of them singletons. This same sample was also part of a study on human thymus T cells. This second report adds: Resections removed during corrective heart surgery provided the thymus tissue used. Seemingly biased V and J gene usage marked thymic and blood repertoires. Highly overlapping thymic repertoires among unrelated individuals were reported in related research.

The material sequenced was thymocytes. The chain employs TRBV10-2 and TRBJ2-7; 8 nucleotides match TRBD1. The sequence came from a girl less than two years old with a congenital heart defect. CDR3 amino acids: CASSESWTGIYEQYF. The CDR3 nucleotides read TGCGCCAGCAGTGAGTCCTGGACAGGGATCTACGAGCAGTACTTC.